This entry features one T cell receptor (beta chain) sequence. This specimen belongs to a study of glioma-infiltrating T cells after dendritic cell vaccination. Produced via immunoSEQ multiplex PCR; TCRdb's table is partial and in-frame only. The data contain under 100,000 clones, approximately 87% of them seen just once; the ten biggest clones take up 2.5% to 3%. The CDR3 contains 15 residues. Germline-derived CDR1 and CDR2 are MNHEY and SMNVEV (reference sequence). The J segment lost 6 bases and the V segment lost 1 base, leaving 5 bases of the junction unmatched. The source material was blood, sampled before dendritic cell vaccination. The rearrangement joins TRBV27 to TRBJ2-7; 11 nucleotides align to TRBD1. The sequence derives from a human donor with glioblastoma. This CDR3 is CASSLFRTGGGEQYF. CDR3 DNA sequence: TGTGCCAGCAGTTTATTCCGGACAGGGGGCGGCGAGCAGTACTTC.